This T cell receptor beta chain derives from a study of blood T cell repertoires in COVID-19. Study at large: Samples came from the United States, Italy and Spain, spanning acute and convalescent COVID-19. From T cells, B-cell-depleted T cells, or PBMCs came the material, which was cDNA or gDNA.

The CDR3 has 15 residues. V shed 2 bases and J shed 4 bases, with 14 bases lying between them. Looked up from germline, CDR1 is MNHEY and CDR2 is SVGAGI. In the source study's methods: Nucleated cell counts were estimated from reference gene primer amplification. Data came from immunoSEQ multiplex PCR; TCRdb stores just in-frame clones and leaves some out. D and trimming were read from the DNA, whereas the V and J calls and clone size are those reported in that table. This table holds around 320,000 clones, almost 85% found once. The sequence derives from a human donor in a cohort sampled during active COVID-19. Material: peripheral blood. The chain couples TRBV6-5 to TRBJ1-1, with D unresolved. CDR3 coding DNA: TGTGCCAGCAGTTACATCGCGGGCGCGGGCACTGAAGCTTTCTTT. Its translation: CASSYIAGAGTEAFF.